This T cell receptor beta chain originates from a study of cytomegalovirus exposure and HLA in healthy donors. The study's findings and limits: According to a later analysis, most TCR beta chains associated with CMV appeared HLA-restricted. Other equally common chains were less clonally expanded than HLA-associated TCR beta chains, a later analysis showed. 87-base-pair reads could not separate some V segments, including TRBV6-2 and TRBV6-3.

The CDR3 spans 13 residues. V lost 3 bases and J lost 5, with 10 bases in between. The germline V gene encodes CDR1 SGHAT and CDR2 FQNNGV. Concerning this clone itself: The target antigen is unknown.

Primers for the PCR totalled 60 Vbeta and 13 Jbeta. Sequenced by immunoSEQ multiplex PCR; TCRdb stores in-frame clones only, minus some. The sample records about 160,000 clones, around 73% being singletons. The genes are TRBV11-2 and TRBJ1-1; D gene uncertain. The sample taken for sequencing was PBMCs. This sequence originates from a male donor in good health and CMV-seronegative. Written as DNA, the CDR3 is TGTGCCAGCAGCTTTAGGGAGGGTACTGAAGCTTTCTTT. Amino acids: CASSFREGTEAFF.